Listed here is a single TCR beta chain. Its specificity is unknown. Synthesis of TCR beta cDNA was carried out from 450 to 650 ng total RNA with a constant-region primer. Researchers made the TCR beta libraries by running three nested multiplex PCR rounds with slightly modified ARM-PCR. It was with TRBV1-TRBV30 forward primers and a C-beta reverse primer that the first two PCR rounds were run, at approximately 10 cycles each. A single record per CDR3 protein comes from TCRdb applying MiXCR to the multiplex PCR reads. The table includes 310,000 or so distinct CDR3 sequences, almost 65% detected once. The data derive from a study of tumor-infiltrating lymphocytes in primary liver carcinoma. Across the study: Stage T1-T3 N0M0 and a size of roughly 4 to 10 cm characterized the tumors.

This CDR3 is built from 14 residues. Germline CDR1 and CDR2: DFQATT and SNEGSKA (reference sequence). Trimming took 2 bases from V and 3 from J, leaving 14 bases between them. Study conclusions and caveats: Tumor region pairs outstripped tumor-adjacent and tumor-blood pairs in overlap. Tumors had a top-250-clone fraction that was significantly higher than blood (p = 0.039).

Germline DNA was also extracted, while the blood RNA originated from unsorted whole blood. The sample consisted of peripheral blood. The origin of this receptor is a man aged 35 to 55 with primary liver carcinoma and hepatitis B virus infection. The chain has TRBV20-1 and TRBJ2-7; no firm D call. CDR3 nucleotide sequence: TGCAGTGCTAGACCCGGGCAAGAGGTCTACGAGCAGTACTTC. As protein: CSARPGQEVYEQYF.